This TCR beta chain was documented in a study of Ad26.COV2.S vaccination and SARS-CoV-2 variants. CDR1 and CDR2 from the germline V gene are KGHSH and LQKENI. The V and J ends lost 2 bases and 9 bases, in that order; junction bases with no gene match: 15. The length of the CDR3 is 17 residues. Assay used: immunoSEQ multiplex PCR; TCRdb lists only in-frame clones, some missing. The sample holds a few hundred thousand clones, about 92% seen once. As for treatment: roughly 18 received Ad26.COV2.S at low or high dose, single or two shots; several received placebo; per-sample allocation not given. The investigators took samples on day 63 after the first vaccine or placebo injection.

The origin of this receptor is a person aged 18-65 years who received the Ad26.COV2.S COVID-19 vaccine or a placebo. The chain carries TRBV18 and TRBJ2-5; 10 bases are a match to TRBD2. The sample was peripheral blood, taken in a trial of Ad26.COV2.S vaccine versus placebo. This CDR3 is CASSPDGLAASRVSQYF. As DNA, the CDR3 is TGTGCCAGCTCACCAGACGGACTAGCGGCCTCGCGGGTATCCCAGTACTTC.